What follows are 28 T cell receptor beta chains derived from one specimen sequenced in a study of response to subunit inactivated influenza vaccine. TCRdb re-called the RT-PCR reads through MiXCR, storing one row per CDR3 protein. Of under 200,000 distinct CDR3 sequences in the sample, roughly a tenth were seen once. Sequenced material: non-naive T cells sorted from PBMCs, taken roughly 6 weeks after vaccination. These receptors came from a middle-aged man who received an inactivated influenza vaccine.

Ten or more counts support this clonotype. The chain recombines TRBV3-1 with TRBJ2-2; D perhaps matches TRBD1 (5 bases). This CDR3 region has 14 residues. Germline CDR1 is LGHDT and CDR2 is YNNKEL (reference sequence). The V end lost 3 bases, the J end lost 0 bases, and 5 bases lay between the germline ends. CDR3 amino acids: CASSHRANTGELFF. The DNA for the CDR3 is TGTGCCAGCAGCCACAGGGCGAACACCGGGGAGCTGTTTTTT.

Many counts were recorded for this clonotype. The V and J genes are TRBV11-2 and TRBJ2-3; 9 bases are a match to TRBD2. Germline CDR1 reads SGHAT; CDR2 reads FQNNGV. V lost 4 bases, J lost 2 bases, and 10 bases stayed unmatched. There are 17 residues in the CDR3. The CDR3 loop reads CASSSNTGTSLTDTQYF. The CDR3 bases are TGTGCCAGCAGCTCGAACACCGGGACTAGCCTCACAGATACGCAGTATTTT.

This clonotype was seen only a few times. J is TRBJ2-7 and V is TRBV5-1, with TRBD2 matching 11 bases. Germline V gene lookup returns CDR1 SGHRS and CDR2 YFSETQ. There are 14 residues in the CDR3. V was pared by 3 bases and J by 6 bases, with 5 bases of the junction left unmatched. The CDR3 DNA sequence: TGCGCCAGCAGCTCGGGACTAGCGGATCCCGAGCAGTACTTC. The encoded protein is CASSSGLADPEQYF.

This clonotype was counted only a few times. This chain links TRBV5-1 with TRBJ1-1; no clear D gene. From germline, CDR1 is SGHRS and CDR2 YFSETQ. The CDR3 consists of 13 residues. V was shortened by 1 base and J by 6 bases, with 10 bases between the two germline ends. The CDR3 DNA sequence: TGCGCCAGCAGCTTGTTACAGAATTCTGAAGCTTTCTTT. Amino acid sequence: CASSLLQNSEAFF.

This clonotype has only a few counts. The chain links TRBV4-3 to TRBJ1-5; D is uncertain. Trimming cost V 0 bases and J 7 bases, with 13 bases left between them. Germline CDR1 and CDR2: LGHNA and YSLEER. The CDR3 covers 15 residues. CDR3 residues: CASSQDSAPGQPQHF. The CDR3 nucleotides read TGCGCCAGCAGCCAAGATTCGGCCCCTGGGCAGCCCCAGCATTTT.

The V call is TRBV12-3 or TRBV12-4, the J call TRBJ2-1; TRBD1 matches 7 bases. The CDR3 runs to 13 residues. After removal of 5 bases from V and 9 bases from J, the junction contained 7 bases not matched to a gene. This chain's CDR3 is CASSPGGNGEQFF. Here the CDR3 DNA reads TGTGCCAGCAGTCCAGGGGGAAACGGTGAGCAGTTCTTC.

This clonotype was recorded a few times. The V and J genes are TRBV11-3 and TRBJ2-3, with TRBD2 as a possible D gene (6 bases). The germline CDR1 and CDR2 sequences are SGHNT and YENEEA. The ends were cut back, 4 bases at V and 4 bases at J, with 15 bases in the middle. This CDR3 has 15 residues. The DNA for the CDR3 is TGTGCCAGCAGCTCGGGACTCCCCGGCGCAGATACGCAGTATTTT. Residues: CASSSGLPGADTQYF.

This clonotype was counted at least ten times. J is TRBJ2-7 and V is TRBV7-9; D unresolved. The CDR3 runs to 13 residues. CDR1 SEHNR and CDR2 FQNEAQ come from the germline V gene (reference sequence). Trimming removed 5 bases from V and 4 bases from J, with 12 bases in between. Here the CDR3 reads CASSPAPEYEQYF. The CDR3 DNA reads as TGTGCCAGCAGCCCGGCCCCAGAGTACGAGCAGTACTTC.

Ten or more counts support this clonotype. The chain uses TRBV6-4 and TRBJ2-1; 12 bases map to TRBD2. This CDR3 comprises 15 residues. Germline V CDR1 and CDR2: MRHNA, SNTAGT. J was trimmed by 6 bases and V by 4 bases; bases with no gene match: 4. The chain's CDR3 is CASSGTSGRINEQFF. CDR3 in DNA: TGTGCCAGCAGTGGAACTAGCGGGAGGATCAATGAGCAGTTCTTC.

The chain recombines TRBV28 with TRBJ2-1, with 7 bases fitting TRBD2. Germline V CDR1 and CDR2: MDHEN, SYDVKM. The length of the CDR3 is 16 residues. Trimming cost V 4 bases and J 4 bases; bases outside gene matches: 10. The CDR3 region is CASSSLEAGSYNEQFF. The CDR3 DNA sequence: TGTGCCAGCAGTTCTTTAGAAGCGGGATCTTACAATGAGCAGTTCTTC.

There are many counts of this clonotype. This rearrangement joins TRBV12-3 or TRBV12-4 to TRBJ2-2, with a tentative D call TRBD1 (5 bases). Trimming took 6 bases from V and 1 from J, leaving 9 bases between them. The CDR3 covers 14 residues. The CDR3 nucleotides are TGTGCCAGCAGACTCAGGGAGAACACCGGGGAGCTGTTTTTT. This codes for CASRLRENTGELFF.

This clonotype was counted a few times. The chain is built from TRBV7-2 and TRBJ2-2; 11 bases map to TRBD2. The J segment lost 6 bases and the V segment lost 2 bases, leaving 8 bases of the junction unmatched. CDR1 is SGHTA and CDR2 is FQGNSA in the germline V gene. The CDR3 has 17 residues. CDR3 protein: CASSLMTSGVGAGELFF. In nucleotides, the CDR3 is TGTGCCAGCAGCTTAATGACTAGCGGGGTGGGCGCCGGGGAGCTGTTTTTT.

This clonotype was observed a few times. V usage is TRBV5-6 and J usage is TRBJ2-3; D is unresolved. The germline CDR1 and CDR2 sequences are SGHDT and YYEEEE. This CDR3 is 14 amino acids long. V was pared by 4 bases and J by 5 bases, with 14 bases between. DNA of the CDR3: TGTGCCAGCAGCCAAGAACAGACCAGAGATACGCAGTATTTT. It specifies CASSQEQTRDTQYF.

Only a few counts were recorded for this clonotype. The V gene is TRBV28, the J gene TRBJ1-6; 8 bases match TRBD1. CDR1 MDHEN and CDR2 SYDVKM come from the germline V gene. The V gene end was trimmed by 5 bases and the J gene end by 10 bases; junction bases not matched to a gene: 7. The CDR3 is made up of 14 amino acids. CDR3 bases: TGTGCCAGCAGTCGGACAGGGTTTGGATCACCCCTCCACTTT. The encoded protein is CASSRTGFGSPLHF.

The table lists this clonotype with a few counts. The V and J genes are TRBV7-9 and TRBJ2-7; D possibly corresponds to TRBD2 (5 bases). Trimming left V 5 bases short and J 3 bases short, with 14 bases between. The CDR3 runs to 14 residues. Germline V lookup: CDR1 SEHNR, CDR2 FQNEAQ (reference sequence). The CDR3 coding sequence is TGTGCCAGCAGCCTACTCGACTATTACTACGAGCAGTACTTC. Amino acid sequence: CASSLLDYYYEQYF.

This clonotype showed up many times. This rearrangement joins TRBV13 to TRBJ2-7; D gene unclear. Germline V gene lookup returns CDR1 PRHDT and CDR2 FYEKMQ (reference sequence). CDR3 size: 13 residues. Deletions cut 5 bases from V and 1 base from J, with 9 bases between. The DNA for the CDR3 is TGTGCCAGCAGCGAAGCTAGGTCCTACGAGCAGTACTTC. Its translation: CASSEARSYEQYF.

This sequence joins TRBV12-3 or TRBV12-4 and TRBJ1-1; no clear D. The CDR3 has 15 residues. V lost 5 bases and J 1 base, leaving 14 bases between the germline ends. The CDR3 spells CASSPQVGANTEAFF. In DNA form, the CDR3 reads TGTGCCAGCAGTCCCCAGGTCGGCGCGAACACTGAAGCTTTCTTT.

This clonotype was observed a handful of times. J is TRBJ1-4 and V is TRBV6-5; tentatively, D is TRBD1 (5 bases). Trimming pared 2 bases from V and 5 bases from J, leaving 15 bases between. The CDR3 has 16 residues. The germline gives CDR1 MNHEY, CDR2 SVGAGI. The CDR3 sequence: CASSYKGRTFNEKLFF. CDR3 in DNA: TGTGCCAGCAGTTACAAGGGACGGACCTTCAATGAAAAACTGTTTTTT.

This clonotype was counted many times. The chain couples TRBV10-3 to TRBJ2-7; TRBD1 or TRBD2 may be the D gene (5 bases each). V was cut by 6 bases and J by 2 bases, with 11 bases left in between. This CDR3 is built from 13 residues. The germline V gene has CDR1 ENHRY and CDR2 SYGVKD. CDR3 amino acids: CAIRGTGTYEQYF. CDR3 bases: TGTGCCATCAGGGGGACGGGAACCTACGAGCAGTACTTC.

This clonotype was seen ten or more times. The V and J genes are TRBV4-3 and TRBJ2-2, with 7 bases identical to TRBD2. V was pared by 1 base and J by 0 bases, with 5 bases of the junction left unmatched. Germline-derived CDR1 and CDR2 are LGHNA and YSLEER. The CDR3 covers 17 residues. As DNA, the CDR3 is TGCGCCAGCAGCCAAGTGGGGGGGATCGCGAACACCGGGGAGCTGTTTTTT. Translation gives CASSQVGGIANTGELFF.

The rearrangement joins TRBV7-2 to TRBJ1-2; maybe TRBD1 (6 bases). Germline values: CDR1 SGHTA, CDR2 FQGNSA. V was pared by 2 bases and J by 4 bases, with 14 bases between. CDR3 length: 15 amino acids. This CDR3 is CASSLSPGQPYGYTF. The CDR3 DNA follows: TGTGCCAGCAGCTTATCCCCTGGACAGCCCTATGGCTACACCTTC. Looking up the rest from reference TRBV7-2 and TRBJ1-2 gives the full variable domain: GAGVSQSPSNKVTEKGKDVELRCDPISGHTALYWYRQSLGQGLEFLIYFQGNSAPDKSGLPSDRFSAERTGGSVSTLTIQRTQQEDSAVYLCASSLSPGQPYGYTFGSGTRLTVV.

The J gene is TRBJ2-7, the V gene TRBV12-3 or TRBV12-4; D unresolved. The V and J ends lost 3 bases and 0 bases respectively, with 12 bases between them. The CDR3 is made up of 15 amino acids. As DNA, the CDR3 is TGTGCCAGCAGTTTTGGGAAGGAGAACTCCTACGAGCAGTACTTC. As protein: CASSFGKENSYEQYF.

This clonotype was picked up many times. The CDR3 spells CSARSGLAGGSAHTDTQYF. CDR3 in DNA: TGCAGTGCTAGATCGGGACTAGCGGGGGGTAGCGCCCACACAGATACGCAGTATTTT. The rearrangement links TRBV20-1 to TRBJ2-3; 15 bases match TRBD2. Germline V lookup: CDR1 DFQATT, CDR2 SNEGSKA (reference sequence). CDR3 length: 19 residues. V lost 2 bases and J lost 2; bases outside the gene matches: 11.

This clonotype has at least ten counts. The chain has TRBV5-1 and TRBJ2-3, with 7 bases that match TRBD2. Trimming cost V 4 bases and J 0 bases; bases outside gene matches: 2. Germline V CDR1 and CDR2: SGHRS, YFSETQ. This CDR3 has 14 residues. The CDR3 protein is CASSDSGSTDTQYF. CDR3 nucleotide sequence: TGCGCCAGCAGCGATAGCGGGAGCACAGATACGCAGTATTTT.

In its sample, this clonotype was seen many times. The DNA for the CDR3 is TGTGCCAGCAGCAGTGCGAGCGGGGTCGCGGAGACCCAGTACTTC. This codes for CASSSASGVAETQYF. The J gene is TRBJ2-5, the V gene TRBV4-2, with 7 bases aligning to TRBD2. Germline CDR1 and CDR2: LGHNA and YNFKEQ. V was clipped by 5 bases and J by 5 bases; unmatched bases: 11. This CDR3 has 15 residues.

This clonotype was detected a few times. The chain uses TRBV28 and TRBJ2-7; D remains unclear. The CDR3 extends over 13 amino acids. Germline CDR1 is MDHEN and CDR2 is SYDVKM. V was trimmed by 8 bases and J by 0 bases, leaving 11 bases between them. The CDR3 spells CASGTGNSYEQYF. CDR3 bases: TGTGCCAGCGGCACCGGAAACTCCTACGAGCAGTACTTC.

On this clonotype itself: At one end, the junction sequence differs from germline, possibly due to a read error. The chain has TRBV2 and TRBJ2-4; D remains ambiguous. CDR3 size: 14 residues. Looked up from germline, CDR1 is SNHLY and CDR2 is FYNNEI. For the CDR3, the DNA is TGTGCCAGAAGTGAATCCCCATCAAAAAACATTCAGTACTTC. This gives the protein CARSESPSKNIQYF.

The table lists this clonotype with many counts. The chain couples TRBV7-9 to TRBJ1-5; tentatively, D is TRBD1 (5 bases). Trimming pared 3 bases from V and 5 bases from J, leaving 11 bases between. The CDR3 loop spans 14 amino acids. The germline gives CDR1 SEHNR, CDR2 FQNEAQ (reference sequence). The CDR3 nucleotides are TGTGCCAGCAGCTTTGGGGGGATCGATCAGCCCCAGCATTTT. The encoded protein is CASSFGGIDQPQHF.